A single count supports the clone carrying this T cell receptor beta chain. At the DNA level, this CDR3 is encoded by other sequences in the same sample as well. TCRdb keeps only in-frame clones here, not all; method: immunoSEQ multiplex PCR. The data contain 130,000 to 150,000 clones, about 70% of them singletons. The source of the sample is a study of blood T cell repertoires in COVID-19. The source of this sequence is a man at least 80 years old with acute or convalescent COVID-19. The sequencing sample was made of peripheral blood.

The CDR3, as DNA: TGTGCCAGCTCAAGGAGCGGGGGCAACACCGGGGAGCTGTTTTTT. Its protein product is CASSRSGGNTGELFF. V usage is TRBV18 and J usage is TRBJ2-2; 8 bases match TRBD2. Looked up from germline, CDR1 is KGHSH and CDR2 is LQKENI. The length of the CDR3 is 15 residues. J lost 2 bases, V lost 5 bases, and 4 bases had no gene match.